Below, one T cell receptor (beta chain) is given with its context. Its specificity is not known. The CDR3 end falls 3 residues outside the read, so it is completed with the germline J gene. The germline gives CDR1 GTSNPN, CDR2 SVGIG (reference sequence). The junction had 7 bases not matched to a gene; V was cut back by 1 base and J by 5 bases. This CDR3 region has 15 residues. Sequencing used immunoSEQ multiplex PCR; TCRdb keeps in-frame clones, though not all of them. The ten most abundant clones cover roughly 40% of a sample with roughly 2,400 clones. The data were taken from a study of Tregs in tolerant kidney transplant recipients. Overall study findings and caveats: Antigen-driven expansion was suggested because donor-specific Tregs expanded more than all Tregs in tolerant patients. Findings come from small patient numbers and require larger validation. Changing PCR primers prevented nucleotide comparison between some patients' samples.

Recipients received nonmyeloablative bone marrow transplants from related graft donors, with transient mixed chimerism. Unstimulated Tregs (CD4+CD25+CD127-) and CD4+CD25- non-Tregs were sorted from PBMCs. The gene calls are TRBV30 and TRBJ2-7; 11 positions match TRBD2. Sequencing used CD8+ T cells from blood (PBMCs), obtained 6 months after the transplant. This sequence originates from a human patient who received a combined kidney and bone marrow transplant. Some T cells may be graft donor cells. CDR3 protein: CAWSALLAGANEQYF. The sequenced part of the CDR3 DNA is TGTGCCTGGAGTGCCCTACTAGCGGGAGCGAACGAG.